This note documents a single TCR beta chain sequence. Its cognate antigen is unknown. For TCR beta, libraries came from quantitative 5'-RACE with molecular barcodes. TCRdb reanalysed the 5' RACE reads using MiXCR and keeps one entry per CDR3 protein. The top ten hold about a fifth of the sample, which has around 220,000 distinct CDR3 sequences, 10% to 13% seen once. These data originate in a study of CD8 T cells in ankylosing spondylitis. CDR1 and CDR2 from the germline V gene are KGHSH and LQKENI. The ends were cut back, 3 bases at V and 1 base at J, with 10 bases in the middle. The CDR3 has 14 residues. Study-level points and caveats: Under 10 highly homologous variants formed a TCR beta motif that appeared characteristic of ankylosing spondylitis blood. Reportedly, disease-linked clones are significantly enriched in ankylosing spondylitis patients' matched synovial fluid. CD8+ by phenotype, disease-linked clones were relatively rare in peripheral blood.

Material: blood, either unsorted or a sorted T cell fraction (not recorded which). V is TRBV18 and J is TRBJ2-7, with D possibly being TRBD1 (5 bases). This receptor was identified in a male donor with ankylosing spondylitis or in good health (not recorded which). The CDR3 here is CASSPWTLSYEQYF. The CDR3 DNA reads as TGTGCCAGCTCACCTTGGACACTGTCCTACGAGCAGTACTTC.